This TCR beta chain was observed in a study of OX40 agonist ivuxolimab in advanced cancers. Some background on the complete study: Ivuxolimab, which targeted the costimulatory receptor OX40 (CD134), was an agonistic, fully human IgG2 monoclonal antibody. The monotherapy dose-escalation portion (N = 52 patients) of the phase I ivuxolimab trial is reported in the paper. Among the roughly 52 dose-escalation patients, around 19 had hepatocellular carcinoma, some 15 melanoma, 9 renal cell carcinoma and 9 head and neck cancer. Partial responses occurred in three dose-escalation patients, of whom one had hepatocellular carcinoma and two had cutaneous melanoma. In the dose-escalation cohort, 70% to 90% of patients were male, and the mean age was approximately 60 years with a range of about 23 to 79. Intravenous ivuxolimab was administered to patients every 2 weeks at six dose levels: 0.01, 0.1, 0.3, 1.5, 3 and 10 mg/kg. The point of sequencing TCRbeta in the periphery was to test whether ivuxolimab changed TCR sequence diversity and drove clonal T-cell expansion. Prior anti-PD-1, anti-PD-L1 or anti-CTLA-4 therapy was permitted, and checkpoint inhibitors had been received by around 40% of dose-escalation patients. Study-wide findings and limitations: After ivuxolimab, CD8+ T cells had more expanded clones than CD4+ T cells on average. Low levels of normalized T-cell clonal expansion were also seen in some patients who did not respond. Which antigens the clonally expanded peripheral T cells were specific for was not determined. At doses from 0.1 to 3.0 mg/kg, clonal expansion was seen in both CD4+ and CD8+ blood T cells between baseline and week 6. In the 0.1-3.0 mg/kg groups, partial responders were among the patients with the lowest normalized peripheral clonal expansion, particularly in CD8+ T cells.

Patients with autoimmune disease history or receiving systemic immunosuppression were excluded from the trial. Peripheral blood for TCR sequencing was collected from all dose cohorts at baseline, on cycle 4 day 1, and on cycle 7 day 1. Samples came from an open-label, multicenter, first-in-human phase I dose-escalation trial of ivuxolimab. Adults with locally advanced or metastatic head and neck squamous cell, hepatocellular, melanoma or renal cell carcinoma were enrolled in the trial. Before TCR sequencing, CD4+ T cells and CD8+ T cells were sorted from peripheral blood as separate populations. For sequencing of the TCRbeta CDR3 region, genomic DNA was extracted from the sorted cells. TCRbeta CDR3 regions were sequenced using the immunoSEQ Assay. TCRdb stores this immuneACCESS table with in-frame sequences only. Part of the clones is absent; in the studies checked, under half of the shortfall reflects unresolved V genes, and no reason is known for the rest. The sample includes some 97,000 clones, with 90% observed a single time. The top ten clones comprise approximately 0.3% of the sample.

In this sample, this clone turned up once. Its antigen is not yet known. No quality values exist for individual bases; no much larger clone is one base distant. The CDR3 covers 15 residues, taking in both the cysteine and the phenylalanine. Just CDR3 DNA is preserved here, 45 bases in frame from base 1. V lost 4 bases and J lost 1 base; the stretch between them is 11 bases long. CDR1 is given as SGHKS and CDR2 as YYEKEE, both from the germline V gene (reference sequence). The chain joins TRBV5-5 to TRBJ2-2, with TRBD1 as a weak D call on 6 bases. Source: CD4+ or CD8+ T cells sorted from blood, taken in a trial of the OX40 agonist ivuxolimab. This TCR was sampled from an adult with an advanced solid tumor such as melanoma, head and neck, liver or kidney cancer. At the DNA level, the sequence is TGTGCCAGCAGCCGGGTCAGGGGGAACACCGGGGAGCTGTTTTTT. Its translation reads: CASSRVRGNTGELFF.